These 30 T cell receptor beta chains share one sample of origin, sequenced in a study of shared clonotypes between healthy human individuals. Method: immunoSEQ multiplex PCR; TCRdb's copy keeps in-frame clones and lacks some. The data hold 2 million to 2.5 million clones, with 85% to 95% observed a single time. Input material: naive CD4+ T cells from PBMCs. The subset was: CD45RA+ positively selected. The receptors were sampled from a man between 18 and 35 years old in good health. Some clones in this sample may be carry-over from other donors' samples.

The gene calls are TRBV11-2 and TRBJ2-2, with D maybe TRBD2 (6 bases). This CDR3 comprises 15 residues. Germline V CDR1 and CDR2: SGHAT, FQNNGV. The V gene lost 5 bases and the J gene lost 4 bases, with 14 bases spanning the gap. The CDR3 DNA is TGTGCCAGCAGCCCGACTAGAGGGCCCACCGGGGAGCTGTTTTTT. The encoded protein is CASSPTRGPTGELFF.

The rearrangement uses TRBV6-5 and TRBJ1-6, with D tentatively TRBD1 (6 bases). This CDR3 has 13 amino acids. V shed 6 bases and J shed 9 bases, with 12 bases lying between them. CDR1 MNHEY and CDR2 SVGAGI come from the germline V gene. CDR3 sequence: CASSRRRGSPLHF. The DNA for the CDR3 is TGTGCCAGCAGCCGACGCAGGGGTTCACCCCTCCACTTT.

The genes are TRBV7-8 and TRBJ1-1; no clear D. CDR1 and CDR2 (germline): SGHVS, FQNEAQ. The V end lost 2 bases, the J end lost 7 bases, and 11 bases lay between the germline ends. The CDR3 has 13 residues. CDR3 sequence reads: CASSLQSLYEAFF. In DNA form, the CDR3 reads TGTGCCAGCAGCTTACAATCCCTCTATGAAGCTTTCTTT.

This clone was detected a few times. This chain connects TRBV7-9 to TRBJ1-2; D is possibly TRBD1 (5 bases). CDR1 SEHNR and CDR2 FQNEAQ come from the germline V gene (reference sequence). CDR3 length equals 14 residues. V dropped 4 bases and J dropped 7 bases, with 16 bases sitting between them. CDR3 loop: CASSSTEVLSGYTF. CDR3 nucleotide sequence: TGTGCCAGCAGCTCGACAGAGGTGCTGAGTGGCTACACCTTC.

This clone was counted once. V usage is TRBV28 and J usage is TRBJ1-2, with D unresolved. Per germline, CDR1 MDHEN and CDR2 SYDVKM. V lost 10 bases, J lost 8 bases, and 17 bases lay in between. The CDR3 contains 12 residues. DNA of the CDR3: TGTGCCACGGTTGAAGGGAGGGTAGGCTACACCTTC. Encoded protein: CATVEGRVGYTF.

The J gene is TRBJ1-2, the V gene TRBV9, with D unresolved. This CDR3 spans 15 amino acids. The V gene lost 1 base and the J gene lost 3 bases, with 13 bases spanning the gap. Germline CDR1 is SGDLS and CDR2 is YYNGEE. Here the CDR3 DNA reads TGTGCCAGCAGCGTATCAACCGGAGCTCACTATGGCTACACCTTC. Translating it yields CASSVSTGAHYGYTF.

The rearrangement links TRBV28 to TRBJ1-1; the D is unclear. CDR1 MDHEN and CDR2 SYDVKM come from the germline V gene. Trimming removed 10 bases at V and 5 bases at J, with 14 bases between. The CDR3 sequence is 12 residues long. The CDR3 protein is CATSMGWTEAFF. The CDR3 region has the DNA TGTGCCACAAGCATGGGGTGGACTGAAGCTTTCTTT.

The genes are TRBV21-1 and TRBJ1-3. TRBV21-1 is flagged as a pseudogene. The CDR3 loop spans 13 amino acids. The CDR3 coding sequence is TGTGCCAGCCATAATGCCTCTGGAAACACCATATATTTT. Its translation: CASHNASGNTIYF.

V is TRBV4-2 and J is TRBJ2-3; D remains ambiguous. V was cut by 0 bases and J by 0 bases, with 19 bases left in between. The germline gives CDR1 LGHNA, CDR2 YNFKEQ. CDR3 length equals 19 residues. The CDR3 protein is CASSQDSLVASTSTDTQYF. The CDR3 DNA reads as TGTGCCAGCAGCCAAGATTCACTTGTGGCCTCGACTAGCACAGATACGCAGTATTTT.

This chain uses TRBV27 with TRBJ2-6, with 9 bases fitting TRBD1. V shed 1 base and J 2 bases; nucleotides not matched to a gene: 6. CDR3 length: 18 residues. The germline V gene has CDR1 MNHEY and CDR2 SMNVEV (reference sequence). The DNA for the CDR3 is TGTGCCAGCAGTTTATTAGGGACAGGGCGTGCTGGGGCCAACGTCCTGACTTTC. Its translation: CASSLLGTGRAGANVLTF.

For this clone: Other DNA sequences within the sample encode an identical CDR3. CDR3 in DNA: TGCGCCAGCAGCTTGGGGACCAGCGGGGGCACAGATACGCAGTATTTT. Translating it yields CASSLGTSGGTDTQYF. V gene TRBV5-1 combines with J gene TRBJ2-3, with 7 bases lining up with TRBD2. This CDR3 contains 16 residues. The V gene end was trimmed by 0 bases and the J gene end by 1 base; junction bases not matched to a gene: 5. Per the germline V gene, CDR1 is SGHRS and CDR2 is YFSETQ.

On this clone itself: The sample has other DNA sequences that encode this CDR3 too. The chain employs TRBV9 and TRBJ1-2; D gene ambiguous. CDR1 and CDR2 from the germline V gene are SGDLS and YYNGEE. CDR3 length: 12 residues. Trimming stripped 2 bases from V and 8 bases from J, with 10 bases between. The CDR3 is CASSVSGKGYTF. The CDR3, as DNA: TGTGCCAGCAGCGTTTCAGGTAAAGGCTACACCTTC.

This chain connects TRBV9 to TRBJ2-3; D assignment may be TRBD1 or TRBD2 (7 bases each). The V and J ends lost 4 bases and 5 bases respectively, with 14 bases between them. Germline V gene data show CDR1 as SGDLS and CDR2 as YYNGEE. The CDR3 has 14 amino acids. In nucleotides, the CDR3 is TGTGCCAGCAGCAGACAGGGAGGGAGAGATACGCAGTATTTT. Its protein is CASSRQGGRDTQYF.

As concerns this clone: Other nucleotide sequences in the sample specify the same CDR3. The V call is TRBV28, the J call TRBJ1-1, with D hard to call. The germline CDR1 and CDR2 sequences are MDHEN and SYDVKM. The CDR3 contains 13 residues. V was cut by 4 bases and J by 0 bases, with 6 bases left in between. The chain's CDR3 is CASSSGMNTEAFF. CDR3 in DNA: TGTGCCAGCAGTTCGGGTATGAACACTGAAGCTTTCTTT.

The CDR3 bases are TGTGCCAGCAGCTCCAGACAGGCCAACCCCTCCTCCTACGAGCAGTACTTC. It encodes CASSSRQANPSSYEQYF. This rearrangement joins TRBV7-9 to TRBJ2-7; TRBD1 is a possible D gene (6 bases). This CDR3 spans 17 amino acids. Trimming took off 4 bases at V and 0 bases at J, with 19 bases between the two ends. The germline gives CDR1 SEHNR, CDR2 FQNEAQ (reference sequence).

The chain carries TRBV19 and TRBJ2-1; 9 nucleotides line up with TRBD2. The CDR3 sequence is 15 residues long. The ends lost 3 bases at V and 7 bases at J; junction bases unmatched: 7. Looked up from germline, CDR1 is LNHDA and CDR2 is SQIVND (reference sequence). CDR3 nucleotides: TGTGCCAGTAGTATGGTCCTAGCGGGAACTAATGAGCAGTTCTTC. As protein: CASSMVLAGTNEQFF.

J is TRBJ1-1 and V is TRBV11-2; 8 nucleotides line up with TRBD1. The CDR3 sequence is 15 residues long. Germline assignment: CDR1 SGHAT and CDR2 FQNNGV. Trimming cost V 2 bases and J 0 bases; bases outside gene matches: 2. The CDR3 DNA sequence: TGTGCCAGCAGCTTACAGGGGGCTTTGAACACTGAAGCTTTCTTT. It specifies CASSLQGALNTEAFF.

The CDR3 region has the DNA TGTGCCAGCAGTTTGGTCGGGGCAGTTAATGAAAAACTGTTTTTT. It is translated as CASSLVGAVNEKLFF. This chain links TRBV6-5 with TRBJ1-4; weak D call: TRBD1 (5 bases). This CDR3 has 15 amino acids. The germline CDR1 and CDR2 sequences are MNHEY and SVGAGI. V lost 4 bases to trimming and J lost 4 bases, with 13 bases between them.

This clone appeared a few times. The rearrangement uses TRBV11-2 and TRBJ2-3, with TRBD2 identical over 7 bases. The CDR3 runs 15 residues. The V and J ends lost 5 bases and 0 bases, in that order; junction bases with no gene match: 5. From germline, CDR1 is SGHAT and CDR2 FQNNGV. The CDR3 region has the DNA TGTGCCAGCAGCCGAATTAGCGGGAGCACAGATACGCAGTATTTT. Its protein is CASSRISGSTDTQYF. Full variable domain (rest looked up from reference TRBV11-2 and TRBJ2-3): EAGVAQSPRYKIIEKRQSVAFWCNPISGHATLYWYQQILGQGPKLLIQFQNNGVVDDSQLPKDRFSAERLKGVDSTLKIQPAKLEDSAVYLCASSRISGSTDTQYFGPGTRLTVL.

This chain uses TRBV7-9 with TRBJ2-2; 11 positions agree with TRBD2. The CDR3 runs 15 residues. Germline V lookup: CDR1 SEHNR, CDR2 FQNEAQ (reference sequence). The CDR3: CVTGLAGGSTGELFF. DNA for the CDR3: TGTGTCACCGGCCTAGCGGGAGGCTCGACCGGGGAGCTGTTTTTT.

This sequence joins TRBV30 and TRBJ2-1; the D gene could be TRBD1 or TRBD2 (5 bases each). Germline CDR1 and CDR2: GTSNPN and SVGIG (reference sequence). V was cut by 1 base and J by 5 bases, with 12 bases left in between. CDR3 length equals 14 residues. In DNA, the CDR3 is TGTGCCTGGAGTGGAGTCAGAGGGGACAATGAGCAGTTCTTC. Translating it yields CAWSGVRGDNEQFF.

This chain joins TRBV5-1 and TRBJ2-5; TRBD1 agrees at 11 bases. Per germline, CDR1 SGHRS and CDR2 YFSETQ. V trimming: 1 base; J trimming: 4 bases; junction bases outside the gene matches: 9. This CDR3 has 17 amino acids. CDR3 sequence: CASSLTPGQGERETQYF. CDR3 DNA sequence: TGCGCCAGCAGCTTGACACCGGGACAGGGGGAAAGAGAGACCCAGTACTTC.

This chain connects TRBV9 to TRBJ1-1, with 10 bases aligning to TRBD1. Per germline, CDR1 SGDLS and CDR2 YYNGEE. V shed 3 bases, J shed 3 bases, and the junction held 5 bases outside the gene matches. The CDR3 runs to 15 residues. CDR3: CASSAWDRGYTEAFF. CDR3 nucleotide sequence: TGTGCCAGCAGCGCGTGGGACAGGGGATACACTGAAGCTTTCTTT. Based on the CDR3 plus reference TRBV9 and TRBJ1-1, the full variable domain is DSGVTQTPKHLITATGQRVTLRCSPRSGDLSVYWYQQSLDQGLQFLIQYYNGEERAKGNILERFSAQQFPDLHSELNLSSLELGDSALYFCASSAWDRGYTEAFFGQGTRLTVV.

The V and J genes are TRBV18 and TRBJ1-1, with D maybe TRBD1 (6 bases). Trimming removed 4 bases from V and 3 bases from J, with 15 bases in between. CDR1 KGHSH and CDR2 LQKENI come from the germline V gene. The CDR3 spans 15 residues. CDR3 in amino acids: CASSQAQRGHTEAFF. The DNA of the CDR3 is TGTGCCAGCTCACAGGCACAACGGGGGCACACTGAAGCTTTCTTT.

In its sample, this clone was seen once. This chain's CDR3 is CATSRWGTANTEAFF. In DNA form, the CDR3 reads TGTGCCACCAGCAGATGGGGGACAGCGAACACTGAAGCTTTCTTT. The chain couples TRBV15 to TRBJ1-1; 7 bases match TRBD1. The CDR3 sequence is 15 residues long. The J segment lost 1 base and the V segment lost 2 bases, leaving 4 bases of the junction unmatched. The germline CDR1 and CDR2 sequences are LNHNV and YYDKDF (reference sequence).

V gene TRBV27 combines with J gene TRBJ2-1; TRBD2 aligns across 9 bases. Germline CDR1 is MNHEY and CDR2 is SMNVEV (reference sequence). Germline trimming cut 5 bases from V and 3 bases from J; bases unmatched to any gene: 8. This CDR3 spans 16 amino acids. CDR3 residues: CASSPYLAGLYNEQFF. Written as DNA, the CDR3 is TGTGCCAGCAGTCCATATCTAGCGGGACTCTACAATGAGCAGTTCTTC.

The CDR3 coding sequence is TGTGCCAGCAGCTTAGCAGGGGCGCGGGGAGATACGCAGTATTTT. It translates to CASSLAGARGDTQYF. This chain links TRBV7-9 with TRBJ2-3, with a tentative D call TRBD2 (6 bases). V lost 0 bases and J lost 5, with 12 bases in between. Germline-derived CDR1 and CDR2 are SEHNR and FQNEAQ (reference sequence). CDR3 length equals 15 residues.

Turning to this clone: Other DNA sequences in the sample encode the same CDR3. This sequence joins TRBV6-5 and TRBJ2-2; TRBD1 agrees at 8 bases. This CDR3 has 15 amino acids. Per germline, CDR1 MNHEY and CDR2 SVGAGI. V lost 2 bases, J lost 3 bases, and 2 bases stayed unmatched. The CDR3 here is CASSYGQGYTGELFF. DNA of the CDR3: TGTGCCAGCAGTTACGGACAGGGCTACACCGGGGAGCTGTTTTTT.

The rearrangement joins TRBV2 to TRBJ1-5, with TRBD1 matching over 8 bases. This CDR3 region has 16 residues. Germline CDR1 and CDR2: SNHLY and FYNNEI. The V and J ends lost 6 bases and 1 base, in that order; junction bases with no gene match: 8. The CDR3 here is CASRVTGEVSNQPQHF. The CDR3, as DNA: TGTGCCAGCAGGGTGACAGGGGAGGTGAGCAATCAGCCCCAGCATTTT.

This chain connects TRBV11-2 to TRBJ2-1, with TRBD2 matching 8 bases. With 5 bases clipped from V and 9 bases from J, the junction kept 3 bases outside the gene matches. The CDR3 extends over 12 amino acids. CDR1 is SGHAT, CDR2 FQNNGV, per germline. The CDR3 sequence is CASSTSGSEQFF. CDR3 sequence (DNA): TGTGCCAGCAGCACGAGCGGGAGTGAGCAGTTCTTC.